This T cell receptor beta chain was retrieved from a study of cytomegalovirus exposure and HLA in healthy donors. Trimming shortened V by 8 bases and J by 5 bases, and 19 bases separated the two germline ends. This CDR3 contains 15 residues. Germline assignment: CDR1 SNHLY and CDR2 FYNNEI. As regards this clone: Its antigen is not known.

In the PCR, 60 Vbeta and 13 Jbeta primers were used. TCRdb keeps only in-frame clones here, not all; method: immunoSEQ multiplex PCR. The sample carries 130,000 to 150,000 clones, approximately 80% recorded once. Study-wide findings and caveats: As a later analysis revealed, the rate of TCR association differed by HLA locus, with DRB1 most and HLA-C fewest.

The chain uses TRBV2 and TRBJ1-5; the D gene is possibly TRBD1 (6 bases). Sample: PBMCs. The sequence came from a woman younger than 35 in good health and CMV-seropositive. This CDR3 reads CASRAGGSSHQPQHF. As DNA, the CDR3 is TGTGCCAGCCGGGCGGGGGGCTCCTCTCATCAGCCCCAGCATTTT.